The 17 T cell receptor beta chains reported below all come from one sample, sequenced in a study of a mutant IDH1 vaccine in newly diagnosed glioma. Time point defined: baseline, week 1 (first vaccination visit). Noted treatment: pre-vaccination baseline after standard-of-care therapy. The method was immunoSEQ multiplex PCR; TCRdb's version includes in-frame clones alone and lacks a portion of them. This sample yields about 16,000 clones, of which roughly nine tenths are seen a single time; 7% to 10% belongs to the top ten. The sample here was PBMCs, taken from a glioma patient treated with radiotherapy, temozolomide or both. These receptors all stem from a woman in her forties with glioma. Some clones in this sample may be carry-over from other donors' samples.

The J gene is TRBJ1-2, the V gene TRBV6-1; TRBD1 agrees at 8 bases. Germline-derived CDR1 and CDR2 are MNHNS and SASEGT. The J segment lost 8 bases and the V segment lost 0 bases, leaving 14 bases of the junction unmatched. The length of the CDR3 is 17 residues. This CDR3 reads CASSEAHGTGTLRGYTF. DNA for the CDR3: TGTGCCAGCAGTGAAGCGCATGGGACAGGTACATTGCGGGGCTACACCTTC.

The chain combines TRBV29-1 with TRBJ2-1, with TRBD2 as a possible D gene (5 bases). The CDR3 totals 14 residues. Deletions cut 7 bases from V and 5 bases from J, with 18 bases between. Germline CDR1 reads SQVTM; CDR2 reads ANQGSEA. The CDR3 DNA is TGCAGCGCCCGAGGGCAGGCCGGTCACAATGAGCAGTTCTTC. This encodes CSARGQAGHNEQFF.

Here the CDR3 reads CASRNPGQGGYGYTF. The CDR3 DNA reads TGTGCCAGCAGGAACCCGGGACAGGGGGGCTATGGCTACACCTTC. The rearrangement uses TRBV11-2 and TRBJ1-2; TRBD1 agrees at 11 bases. This CDR3 region has 15 residues. V trimming: 6 bases; J trimming: 4 bases; junction bases outside the gene matches: 7. From germline, CDR1 is SGHAT and CDR2 FQNNGV.

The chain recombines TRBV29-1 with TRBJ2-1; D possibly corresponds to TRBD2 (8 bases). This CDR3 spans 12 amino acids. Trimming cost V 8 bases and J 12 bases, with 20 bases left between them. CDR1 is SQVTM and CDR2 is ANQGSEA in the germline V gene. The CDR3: CSSWDSRGGQFF. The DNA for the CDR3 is TGCAGCAGCTGGGACAGCCGGGGGGGGCAGTTCTTC.

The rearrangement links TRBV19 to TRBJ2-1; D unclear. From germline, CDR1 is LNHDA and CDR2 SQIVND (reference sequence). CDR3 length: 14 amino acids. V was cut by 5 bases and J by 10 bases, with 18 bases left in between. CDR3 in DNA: TGTGCCAGTAGTGCGGCACCCTGGATGGGGGAGCAGTTCTTC. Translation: CASSAAPWMGEQFF.

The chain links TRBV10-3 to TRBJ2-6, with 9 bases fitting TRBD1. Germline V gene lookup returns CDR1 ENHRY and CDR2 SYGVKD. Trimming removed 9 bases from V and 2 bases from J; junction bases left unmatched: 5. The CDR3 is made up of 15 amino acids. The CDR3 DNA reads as TGTGCCATAGGACAGGGGAGGGCTGGGGCCAACGTCCTGACTTTC. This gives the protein CAIGQGRAGANVLTF.

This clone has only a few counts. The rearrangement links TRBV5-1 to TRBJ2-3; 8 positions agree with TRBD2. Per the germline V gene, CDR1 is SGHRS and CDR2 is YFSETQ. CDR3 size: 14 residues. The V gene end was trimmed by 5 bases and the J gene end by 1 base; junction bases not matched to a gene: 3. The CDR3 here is CASRVTSGTDTQYF. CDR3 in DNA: TGCGCCAGCAGGGTGACTAGCGGCACAGATACGCAGTATTTT.

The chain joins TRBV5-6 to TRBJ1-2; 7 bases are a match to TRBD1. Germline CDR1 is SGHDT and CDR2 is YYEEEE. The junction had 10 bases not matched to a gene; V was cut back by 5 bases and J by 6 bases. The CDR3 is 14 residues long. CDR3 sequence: CASRVTGTPNGYTF. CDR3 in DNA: TGTGCCAGCAGGGTGACAGGGACCCCGAATGGCTACACCTTC.

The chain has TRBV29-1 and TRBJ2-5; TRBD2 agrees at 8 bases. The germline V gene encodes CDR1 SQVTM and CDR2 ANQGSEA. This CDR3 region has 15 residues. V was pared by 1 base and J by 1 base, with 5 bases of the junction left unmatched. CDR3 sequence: CSVEAGGGFQETQYF. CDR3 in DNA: TGCAGCGTTGAAGCGGGCGGGGGGTTCCAAGAGACCCAGTACTTC. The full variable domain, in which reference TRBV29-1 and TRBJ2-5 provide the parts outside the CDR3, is SAVISQKPSRDICQRGTSLTIQCQVDSQVTMMFWYRQQPGQSLTLIATANQGSEATYESGFVIDKFPISRPNLTFSTLTVSNMSPEDSSIYLCSVEAGGGFQETQYFGPGTRLLVL.

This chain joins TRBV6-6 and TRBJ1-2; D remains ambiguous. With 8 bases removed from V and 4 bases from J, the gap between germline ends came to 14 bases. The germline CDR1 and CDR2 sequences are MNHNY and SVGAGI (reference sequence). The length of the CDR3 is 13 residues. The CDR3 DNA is TGTGCCAGCCTTTTGTCCGCCACCTATGGCTACACCTTC. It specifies CASLLSATYGYTF.

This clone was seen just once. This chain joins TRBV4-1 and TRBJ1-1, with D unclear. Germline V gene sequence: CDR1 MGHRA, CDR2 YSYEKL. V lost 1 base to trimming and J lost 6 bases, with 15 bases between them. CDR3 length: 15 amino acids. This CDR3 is CASSQGAHGASEAFF. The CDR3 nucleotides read TGCGCCAGCAGCCAAGGAGCCCACGGAGCCTCTGAAGCTTTCTTT.

CDR3 residues: CASSRSGETQYF. CDR3 bases: TGCGCCAGCAGCCGAAGCGGTGAGACCCAGTACTTC. The V call is TRBV5-1, the J call TRBJ2-5; tentatively, D is TRBD2 (5 bases). Trimming took 4 bases from V and 5 from J, leaving 9 bases between them. CDR1 is SGHRS, CDR2 YFSETQ, per germline. This CDR3 region has 12 residues. Filled out from reference TRBV5-1 and TRBJ2-5, the complete variable domain reads KAGVTQTPRYLIKTRGQQVTLSCSPISGHRSVSWYQQTPGQGLQFLFEYFSETQRNKGNFPGRFSGRQFSNSRSEMNVSTLELGDSALYLCASSRSGETQYFGPGTRLLVL.

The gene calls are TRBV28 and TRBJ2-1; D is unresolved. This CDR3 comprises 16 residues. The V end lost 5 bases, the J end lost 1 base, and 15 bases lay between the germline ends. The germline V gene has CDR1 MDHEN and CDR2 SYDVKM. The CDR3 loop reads CASSLRWVTSYNEQFF. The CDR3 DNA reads TGTGCCAGCAGTCTCCGTTGGGTGACTTCCTACAATGAGCAGTTCTTC.

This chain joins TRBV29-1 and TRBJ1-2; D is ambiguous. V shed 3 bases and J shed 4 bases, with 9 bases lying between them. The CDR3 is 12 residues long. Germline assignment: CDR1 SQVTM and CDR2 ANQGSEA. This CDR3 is CSVDVGVYGYTF. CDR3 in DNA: TGCAGCGTTGATGTAGGTGTCTATGGCTACACCTTC.

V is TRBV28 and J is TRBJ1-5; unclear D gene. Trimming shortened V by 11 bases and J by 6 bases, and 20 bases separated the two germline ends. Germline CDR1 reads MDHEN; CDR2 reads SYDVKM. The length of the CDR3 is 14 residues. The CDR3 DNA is TGTGCCGGAGGAGGTGGCAGCGCAAGTCAGCCCCAGCATTTT. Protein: CAGGGGSASQPQHF.

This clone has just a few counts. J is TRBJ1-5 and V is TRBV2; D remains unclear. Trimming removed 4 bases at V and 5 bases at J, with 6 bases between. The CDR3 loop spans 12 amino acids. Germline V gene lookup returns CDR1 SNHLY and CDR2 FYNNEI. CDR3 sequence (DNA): TGTGCCAGCAGTGCCTCTGATCAGCCCCAGCATTTT. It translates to CASSASDQPQHF. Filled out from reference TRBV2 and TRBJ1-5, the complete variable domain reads EPEVTQTPSHQVTQMGQEVILRCVPISNHLYFYWYRQILGQKVEFLVSFYNNEISEKSEIFDDQFSVERPDGSNFTLKIRSTKLEDSAMYFCASSASDQPQHFGDGTRLSIL.

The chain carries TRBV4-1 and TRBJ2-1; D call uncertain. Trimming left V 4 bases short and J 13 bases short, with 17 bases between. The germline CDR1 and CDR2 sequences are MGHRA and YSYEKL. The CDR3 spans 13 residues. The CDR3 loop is CASSPSVARDQFF. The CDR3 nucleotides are TGCGCCAGCAGCCCCAGTGTAGCCCGCGACCAGTTCTTC.